These 8 T cell receptor beta chains originate from one sample sequenced in a study of T-cell memory formation after mild COVID-19. Each CDR3 protein gets one entry after TCRdb re-called the 5' RACE reads with MiXCR. The data show roughly 450,000 distinct CDR3 sequences, 15% to 20% seen once. The sample taken for sequencing was PBMCs or a T cell subset sorted from them (not recorded which). All receptors come from a man aged 18 to 30 who had mild COVID-19 (a few samples of this study predate the infection). Cell type and time point are not known.

The chain couples TRBV11-2 to TRBJ2-1, with 12 bases identical to TRBD2. The J segment lost 8 bases and the V segment lost 0 bases, leaving 5 bases of the junction unmatched. The CDR3 is 16 amino acids. Germline assignment: CDR1 SGHAT and CDR2 FQNNGV. In DNA, the CDR3 is TGTGCCAGCAGCTTAGAGGTCCTAGCGGGGGGGTATGAGCAGTTCTTC. This translates into CASSLEVLAGGYEQFF.

The rearrangement uses TRBV20-1 and TRBJ1-2; no clear D gene. Germline V gene data show CDR1 as DFQATT and CDR2 as SNEGSKA (reference sequence). Trimming removed 1 base from V and 5 bases from J, with 8 bases in between. This CDR3 has 12 amino acids. The CDR3 bases are TGCAGTGCTAGAGGCCAGACTTATGGCTACACCTTC. It translates to CSARGQTYGYTF.

This clonotype has ten or more counts. The rearrangement uses TRBV6-5 and TRBJ2-1; the D gene is possibly TRBD1 (6 bases). The germline V gene encodes CDR1 MNHEY and CDR2 SVGAGI. The CDR3 sequence is 14 residues long. The V end lost 0 bases, the J end lost 10 bases, and 13 bases lay between the germline ends. The CDR3 spells CASSYSRVDREQFF. The CDR3 DNA reads as TGTGCCAGCAGTTACTCGAGGGTGGACAGAGAGCAGTTCTTC.

This rearrangement joins TRBV4-3 to TRBJ1-2, with D perhaps TRBD1 (5 bases). V gave up 4 bases and J gave up 7 bases, with 19 bases separating them. The CDR3 length is 15 residues. The germline V gene has CDR1 LGHNA and CDR2 YSLEER. For the CDR3, the DNA is TGCGCCAGCAGCCCCGAGACTCGCCAGGGTGGTGGCTACACCTTC. It yields the protein CASSPETRQGGGYTF.

This clonotype occurred a few times. The J gene is TRBJ1-2, the V gene TRBV20-1; perhaps TRBD1 as D (5 bases). Germline values: CDR1 DFQATT, CDR2 SNEGSKA (reference sequence). V dropped 5 bases and J dropped 8 bases, with 18 bases sitting between them. CDR3 length: 13 amino acids. The CDR3 nucleotides are TGCAGTGCTCCCAGAGACGGGACGCGGGGCTACACCTTC. Its protein is CSAPRDGTRGYTF.

The V gene is TRBV12-3 or TRBV12-4, the J gene TRBJ2-5, with 8 bases fitting TRBD2. This CDR3 has 15 amino acids. V shed 2 bases and J 2 bases; nucleotides not matched to a gene: 4. CDR3: CASSLNGGGQETQYF. The CDR3 DNA follows: TGTGCCAGCAGTTTAAACGGGGGGGGGCAAGAGACCCAGTACTTC.

This clonotype was detected a few times. The germline gene is not matched at one end of the junction; a read error may be the cause. This rearrangement joins TRBV20-1 to TRBJ1-2; possible D gene TRBD1, 6 bases. The length of the CDR3 is 13 residues. Per germline, CDR1 DFQATT and CDR2 SNEGSKA (reference sequence). The CDR3 DNA reads as TGCAGTGCTAGAGATTGGGACACGGGTCCGGGAGCCTTC. Its translation is CSARDWDTGPGAF.

The V call is TRBV4-3, the J call TRBJ2-6; D is unclear. Trimming took off 2 bases at V and 1 base at J, with 18 bases between the two ends. The germline CDR1 and CDR2 sequences are LGHNA and YSLEER. The CDR3 extends over 19 amino acids. CDR3 protein: CASSQLVGQIVSGANVLTF. CDR3 DNA sequence: TGCGCCAGCAGCCAATTGGTCGGTCAGATCGTATCTGGGGCCAACGTCCTGACTTTC.